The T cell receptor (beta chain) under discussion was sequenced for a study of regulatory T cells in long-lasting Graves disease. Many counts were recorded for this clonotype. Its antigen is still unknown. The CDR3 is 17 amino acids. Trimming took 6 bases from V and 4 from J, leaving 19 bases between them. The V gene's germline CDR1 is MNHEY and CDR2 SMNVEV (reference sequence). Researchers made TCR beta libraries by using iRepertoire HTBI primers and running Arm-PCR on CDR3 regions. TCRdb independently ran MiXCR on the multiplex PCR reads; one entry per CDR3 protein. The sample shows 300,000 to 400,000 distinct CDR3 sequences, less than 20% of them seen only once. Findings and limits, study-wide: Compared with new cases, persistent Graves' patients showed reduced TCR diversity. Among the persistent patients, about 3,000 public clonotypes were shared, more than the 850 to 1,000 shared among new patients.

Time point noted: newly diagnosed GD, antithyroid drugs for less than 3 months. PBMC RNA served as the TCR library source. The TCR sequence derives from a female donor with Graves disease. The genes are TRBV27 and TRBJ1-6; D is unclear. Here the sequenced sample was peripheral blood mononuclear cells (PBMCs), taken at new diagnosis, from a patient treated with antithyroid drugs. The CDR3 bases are TGTGCCAGCAGCCGAGACCCGACGGGAACGTATAATTCACCCCTCCACTTT. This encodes CASSRDPTGTYNSPLHF.